This T cell receptor (beta chain) was sequenced during a study of cytomegalovirus exposure and HLA in healthy donors. The CDR3 extends over 15 amino acids. Germline V gene sequence: CDR1 LGHNA, CDR2 YNFKEQ. V was pared by 8 bases and J by 8 bases, with 8 bases of the junction left unmatched. General observations from the study: When the data were analyzed later, several of the most significant clusters appeared to be linked to common viral pathogens. A later analysis linked a missense variant in DCLRE1C to the trimming of TCR beta V and J genes.

The PCR made use of 60 Vbeta and 13 Jbeta primers. Sequencing used immunoSEQ multiplex PCR; TCRdb keeps in-frame clones, though not all of them. This table has about 57,000 clones, more than 60% appearing once. About this clone itself: The target antigen is unknown.

The V gene is TRBV4-2, the J gene TRBJ2-2; 13 bases agree with TRBD2. The sample was PBMCs. This receptor was taken from a woman in her 30s in good health and CMV-seronegative. The CDR3 protein is CASGTGTSGIGELFF. For the CDR3, the DNA is TGTGCCAGCGGAACCGGGACTAGCGGGATAGGGGAGCTGTTTTTT.